This entry lists 21 T cell receptor beta chains sequenced from one sample in a study of post-analysis software for immune sequencing data. Regarding the study as a whole: A few TRBV segments appeared more often in patients than in controls, and TRBV5-6, TRBV5-1 and TRBV20-1 were among these.

Unique-molecular-identifier-tagged TCR beta cDNA libraries were used. TCRdb reprocessed the PCR reads with MiXCR, giving one entry per CDR3 protein. The repertoire holds 150,000 to 200,000 distinct CDR3 sequences, with 30% as singletons. Their recognized antigens are unknown. What was sequenced was blood. The receptors were gathered from a girl aged 10 to 17 with multiple sclerosis.

Note on this clonotype: Given a much more abundant clone one base away, this may be a read error. The genes are TRBV2 and TRBJ2-1, with D perhaps matching TRBD1 (6 bases). The CDR3 extends over 12 amino acids. The germline CDR1 and CDR2 sequences are SNHLY and FYNNEI. The CDR3 spells CASRGRGNVQFF. The CDR3 DNA follows: TGTGCCAGCAGGGGAAGGGGGAATGTGCAGTTCTTC.

The chain uses TRBV12-3 or TRBV12-4 and TRBJ2-7, with unresolved D. This CDR3 region has 14 residues. Trimming pared 3 bases from V and 4 bases from J, leaving 13 bases between. For the CDR3, the DNA is TGTGCCAGCAGTTTCATGGGAACGGCGTACGAGCAGTACTTC. Residues: CASSFMGTAYEQYF.

This clonotype was seen a handful of times. The gene calls are TRBV12-3 or TRBV12-4 and TRBJ1-1, with unresolved D. V was pared by 3 bases and J by 3 bases, with 11 bases between. This CDR3 contains 14 residues. CDR3 amino acids: CASSFYRADTEAFF. The CDR3 DNA reads TGTGCCAGCAGTTTCTACAGAGCGGACACTGAAGCTTTCTTT.

The chain recombines TRBV6-4 with TRBJ2-7; 14 positions agree with TRBD2. V gave up 6 bases and J gave up 3 bases; unmatched junction bases: 1. Germline CDR1 reads MRHNA; CDR2 reads SNTAGT. The CDR3 is 14 amino acids. This CDR3 is CASRGLAGVYEQYF. The CDR3 bases are TGTGCCAGCAGGGGACTAGCGGGAGTCTACGAGCAGTACTTC.

This clonotype has at least ten counts. This chain links TRBV4-1 with TRBJ2-3; perhaps TRBD2 as D (5 bases). From germline, CDR1 is MGHRA and CDR2 YSYEKL. The V end lost 3 bases, the J end lost 2 bases, and 9 bases lay between the germline ends. This CDR3 contains 14 residues. The CDR3 bases are TGCGCCAGCAGCCAGGACGGGGTCACAGATACGCAGTATTTT. It codes for CASSQDGVTDTQYF.

This clonotype has ten or more counts. J is TRBJ2-7 and V is TRBV7-9; the match to TRBD1 covers 9 bases. The germline V gene has CDR1 SEHNR and CDR2 FQNEAQ (reference sequence). With 5 bases clipped from V and 3 bases from J, the junction kept 8 bases outside the gene matches. The CDR3 is made up of 15 amino acids. The CDR3 protein is CASSPGTGKFYEQYF. CDR3 bases: TGTGCCAGCAGCCCCGGGACAGGGAAATTCTACGAGCAGTACTTC.

This clonotype has ten or more counts. The genes are TRBV6-4 and TRBJ2-5; D perhaps matches TRBD2 (6 bases). The CDR3 loop spans 14 amino acids. V was cut by 0 bases and J by 9 bases, with 14 bases left in between. The germline CDR1 and CDR2 sequences are MRHNA and SNTAGT. The CDR3 DNA reads as TGTGCCAGCAGTGACTCGTTCTTTTGGGAGGCCCAGTACTTC. This sequence encodes CASSDSFFWEAQYF.

This clonotype was counted a few times. This sequence joins TRBV20-1 and TRBJ2-1, with a tentative D call TRBD2 (5 bases). The CDR3 contains 14 residues. The germline CDR1 and CDR2 sequences are DFQATT and SNEGSKA (reference sequence). V dropped 6 bases and J dropped 1 base, with 13 bases sitting between them. This CDR3 reads CSAGDGPSYNEQFF. CDR3 nucleotides: TGCAGTGCGGGAGACGGTCCTTCCTACAATGAGCAGTTCTTC.

Worth noting for this clonotype: Its ends do not fully match the called genes, so a read error is possible. This chain's CDR3 is CASIHGGIKNNEAFF. DNA for the CDR3: TGTGCCAGCATCCACGGGGGTATAAAGAACAATGAAGCTTTCTTT. The chain joins TRBV12-3 or TRBV12-4 to TRBJ1-1, with D possibly TRBD1 on 5 matching bases. The CDR3 is made up of 15 amino acids.

This chain links TRBV11-2 with TRBJ2-1; D tentatively fits TRBD1 or TRBD2 (7 bases each). The J call is in doubt because the DNA end fits TRBJ2-7 better. CDR1 SGHAT and CDR2 FQNNGV come from the germline V gene. The CDR3 has 16 amino acids. The CDR3 region has the DNA TGTGCCAGCAGCAACAGGGGACTAATAAACTACAATGAGCAGTACTTC. Amino acids: CASSNRGLINYNEQYF.

Of note for this clonotype: A much larger clone lies one base from this, so it may be a read error. The chain joins TRBV29-1 to TRBJ1-2; no reliable D call. V shed 2 bases and J shed 6 bases, with 10 bases lying between them. Germline V CDR1 and CDR2: SQVTM, ANQGSEA. The CDR3 is 12 amino acids. CDR3 DNA sequence: TGCAGCGTTGAAAAGGGCGCGGATGGCTACACCTTC. This translates into CSVEKGADGYTF.

The chain recombines TRBV20-1 with TRBJ2-7; TRBD1 agrees at 9 bases. Germline loops: CDR1 DFQATT, CDR2 SNEGSKA (reference sequence). The V segment lost 0 bases and the J segment 3 bases; nucleotides outside the gene matches: 6. The CDR3 covers 15 residues. This CDR3 is CSARDQGQGSYEQYF. In nucleotides, the CDR3 is TGCAGTGCTAGAGATCAGGGACAGGGTAGCTACGAGCAGTACTTC.

This clonotype was found many times. This rearrangement joins TRBV11-2 to TRBJ2-7; no reliable D call. Germline V CDR1 and CDR2: SGHAT, FQNNGV. CDR3 length: 12 residues. The ends were cut back, 3 bases at V and 3 bases at J, with 6 bases in the middle. The CDR3 nucleotides are TGTGCCAGCAGCTTCTACCGCTACGAGCAGTACTTC. It encodes CASSFYRYEQYF.

This clonotype came up a few times. The V gene is TRBV7-8, the J gene TRBJ2-5; D is unclear. The CDR3 spans 13 residues. Germline CDR1 SGHVS, CDR2 FQNEAQ. V lost 5 bases and J lost 1, with 8 bases in between. In DNA form, the CDR3 reads TGTGCCAGCAGCGACCGGCTCCAAGAGACCCAGTACTTC. This encodes CASSDRLQETQYF.

In its sample, this clonotype was seen once. This chain uses TRBV7-2 with TRBJ2-7, with D tentatively TRBD2 (6 bases). CDR1 and CDR2 from the germline V gene are SGHTA and FQGNSA. V was clipped by 3 bases and J by 6 bases, with 15 bases between them. CDR3 length equals 14 residues. The DNA of the CDR3 is TGTGCCAGCAGCTTGCACGGGACTCCCCTCGAGCAGTACTTC. Translated, it gives CASSLHGTPLEQYF.

With regard to this clonotype: Since a much larger clone is just one base distant, this may be a read error. This chain uses TRBV20-1 with TRBJ2-7, with D maybe TRBD2 (5 bases). Germline V gives CDR1 DFQATT, CDR2 SNEGSKA (reference sequence). The CDR3 length is 14 residues. The CDR3 region has the DNA TGCAGTGCTAGTGACGAGGGTCGCCCGTACGAGCGGTACTTC. This translates into CSASDEGRPYERYF.

J is TRBJ2-3 and V is TRBV11-2; no reliable D call. The CDR3 extends over 14 amino acids. Germline CDR1 SGHAT, CDR2 FQNNGV. The V gene lost 1 base and the J gene lost 2 bases, with 7 bases spanning the gap. The CDR3 spells CASSLAGITDTQYF. The DNA for the CDR3 is TGTGCCAGCAGCTTAGCGGGTATCACAGATACGCAGTATTTT.

This clonotype has a handful of counts. The rearrangement joins TRBV20-1 to TRBJ2-3; 8 bases are a match to TRBD2. CDR3 length equals 16 residues. Germline CDR1 and CDR2: DFQATT and SNEGSKA (reference sequence). Germline trimming cut 1 base from V and 2 bases from J; bases unmatched to any gene: 8. CDR3 DNA sequence: TGCAGTGCTAGAGCGCCCCAGCGGGAGTCCACAGATACGCAGTATTTT. It encodes CSARAPQRESTDTQYF.

On this clonotype: A clone one base away is much larger, so this may be a read error. The V gene is TRBV12-3 or TRBV12-4, the J gene TRBJ2-5; TRBD1 is a possible D gene (6 bases). The V end lost 1 base, the J end lost 11 bases, and 17 bases lay between the germline ends. The CDR3 is made up of 14 amino acids. CDR3 nucleotides: TGTGCCAGCAGTTTAGACACCAGGGGCGATGAGCAGTACTTC. Translation gives CASSLDTRGDEQYF.

In its sample, this clonotype was seen a few times. The rearrangement uses TRBV27 and TRBJ1-2, with D tentatively TRBD1 (6 bases). Trimming shortened V by 3 bases and J by 7 bases, and 12 bases separated the two germline ends. CDR1 and CDR2 (germline): MNHEY, SMNVEV (reference sequence). This CDR3 comprises 13 residues. The DNA for the CDR3 is TGTGCCAGCAGTTTCGGGGGGCGCTGTGGCTACACCTTC. Translated, it gives CASSFGGRCGYTF.

Ten or more counts support this clonotype. The chain joins TRBV28 to TRBJ2-7, with D perhaps TRBD1 or TRBD2 (5 bases each). CDR1 and CDR2 (germline): MDHEN, SYDVKM. CDR3 length: 13 residues. V was shortened by 6 bases and J by 6 bases, with 15 bases between the two germline ends. CDR3 protein: CASSLGTAGEQYF. The CDR3 DNA reads as TGTGCCAGCAGCCTTGGGACGGCAGGCGAGCAGTACTTC.